The 27 T cell receptor beta chains presented below share a single source sample, sequenced in a study of blood T cell repertoires in COVID-19. Repertoires were generated with immunoSEQ multiplex PCR, while TCRdb's copy carries only in-frame clones and drops some. The table has about 220,000 clones, 82% seen once. Sequenced: peripheral blood. Source of these receptors: a woman between 65 and 79 years old with COVID-19, enrolled during active disease.

The V gene is TRBV4-2, the J gene TRBJ2-5; 9 bases are a match to TRBD2. Germline loops: CDR1 LGHNA, CDR2 YNFKEQ. The trim removed 0 bases at V and 5 bases at J, leaving 13 bases unmatched. This CDR3 is built from 18 residues. The CDR3 sequence: CASSQDLGGSGSRETQYF. In DNA, the CDR3 is TGTGCCAGCAGCCAAGATTTAGGCGGTAGCGGGAGTCGGGAGACCCAGTACTTC.

This clone came up once. The rearrangement uses TRBV5-1 and TRBJ1-1, with 11 bases aligning to TRBD1. V shed 4 bases, J shed 4 bases, and the junction held 6 bases outside the gene matches. CDR1 SGHRS and CDR2 YFSETQ come from the germline V gene. The CDR3 consists of 15 residues. CDR3 region: CASSLDRGRGTEAFF. The CDR3 DNA reads as TGCGCCAGCAGCCTGGACAGGGGGCGCGGCACTGAAGCTTTCTTT.

V is TRBV18 and J is TRBJ1-3; the match to TRBD1 covers 11 bases. The CDR3 loop spans 13 amino acids. V lost 3 bases and J lost 8; bases outside the gene matches: 0. Germline lookup yields CDR1 KGHSH and CDR2 LQKENI. CDR3 DNA sequence: TGTGCCAGCTCACCGGGACAGGGGGACACCATATATTTT. Residues: CASSPGQGDTIYF.

V usage is TRBV10-3 and J usage is TRBJ1-1, with D possibly being TRBD1 (6 bases). The V end lost 0 bases, the J end lost 4 bases, and 18 bases lay between the germline ends. The germline gives CDR1 ENHRY, CDR2 SYGVKD. The CDR3 has 17 amino acids. CDR3 residues: CAISESPTGSWGTEAFF. CDR3 bases: TGTGCCATCAGTGAGTCACCAACAGGGTCCTGGGGCACTGAAGCTTTCTTT.

The V and J genes are TRBV10-3 and TRBJ1-6; D unresolved. Per germline, CDR1 ENHRY and CDR2 SYGVKD. V was shortened by 3 bases and J by 5 bases, with 5 bases between the two germline ends. CDR3 length equals 13 residues. The CDR3 DNA reads as TGTGCCATCAGTGAACAGAATAATTCACCCCTCCACTTT. As protein: CAISEQNNSPLHF.

The V call is TRBV19, the J call TRBJ1-3, with a possible D match to TRBD1 (5 bases). V was pared by 1 base and J by 5 bases, with 15 bases between. The CDR3 loop spans 16 amino acids. CDR1 is LNHDA and CDR2 is SQIVND in the germline V gene (reference sequence). The CDR3 is CASSIVRSGQRNTIYF. In DNA form, the CDR3 reads TGTGCCAGTAGTATAGTACGGAGTGGACAACGAAACACCATATATTTT.

The V and J genes are TRBV7-2 and TRBJ1-2; no reliable D call. Germline CDR1 and CDR2: SGHTA and FQGNSA. The length of the CDR3 is 12 residues. Trimming stripped 3 bases from V and 7 bases from J, with 9 bases between. CDR3 protein: CASSLDSFGYTF. For the CDR3, the DNA is TGTGCCAGCAGCTTGGACTCCTTTGGCTACACCTTC. The full variable domain, its missing parts supplied by reference TRBV7-2 and TRBJ1-2, is GAGVSQSPSNKVTEKGKDVELRCDPISGHTALYWYRQSLGQGLEFLIYFQGNSAPDKSGLPSDRFSAERTGGSVSTLTIQRTQQEDSAVYLCASSLDSFGYTFGSGTRLTVV.

In DNA, the CDR3 is TGCGCCAGCAGCTTGGAGGACAGTCCCGGAAACACCATATATTTT. Its protein product is CASSLEDSPGNTIYF. The chain couples TRBV5-1 to TRBJ1-3, with D possibly matching TRBD1 (6 bases). With 0 bases removed from V and 4 bases from J, the gap between germline ends came to 11 bases. CDR3 size: 15 residues. Germline V lookup: CDR1 SGHRS, CDR2 YFSETQ.

The genes are TRBV18 and TRBJ2-7, with D perhaps TRBD1 (5 bases). Germline V lookup: CDR1 KGHSH, CDR2 LQKENI. CDR3 length: 14 amino acids. The V end was cut by 2 bases, the J end by 1 base, with 9 bases between. The CDR3 is CASSPGRASYEQYF. The CDR3 DNA reads TGTGCCAGCTCACCAGGCAGGGCGTCCTACGAGCAGTACTTC.

The genes are TRBV5-4 and TRBJ1-2, with TRBD1 as a possible D gene (5 bases). This CDR3 is built from 14 residues. Germline V CDR1 and CDR2: SGHNT, YYREEE (reference sequence). Trimming removed 4 bases at V and 7 bases at J, with 17 bases between. CDR3 protein: CASSPGLRPVGYTF. CDR3 nucleotide sequence: TGTGCCAGCAGCCCGGGACTGAGACCGGTTGGCTACACCTTC.

The V call is TRBV7-2, the J call TRBJ1-4, with D unresolved. The V and J ends lost 3 bases and 8 bases respectively, with 10 bases between them. The germline V gene encodes CDR1 SGHTA and CDR2 FQGNSA. The length of the CDR3 is 13 residues. The CDR3 loop reads CASSFRSAEKLFF. The CDR3 region has the DNA TGTGCCAGCAGCTTTCGGTCTGCCGAAAAACTGTTTTTT.

This clone was detected once. The CDR3, as DNA: TGTGCCAGCAGCCCATGGGAACTAGCGGGAGTTAATGAGCAGTTCTTC. Protein: CASSPWELAGVNEQFF. The chain joins TRBV3-1 (or the pseudogene TRBV3-2) to TRBJ2-1; TRBD2 matches at 11 bases. This CDR3 contains 16 residues. Germline CDR1 reads LGHDT; CDR2 reads YNNKEL (reference sequence). Trimming cost V 4 bases and J 7 bases; bases outside gene matches: 9.

This sequence joins TRBV27 and TRBJ1-4, with a tentative D call TRBD1 (5 bases). Germline V lookup: CDR1 MNHEY, CDR2 SMNVEV (reference sequence). V was trimmed by 3 bases and J by 4 bases, leaving 12 bases between them. This CDR3 spans 15 amino acids. The CDR3 sequence: CASSFTGSINEKLFF. In DNA form, the CDR3 reads TGTGCCAGCAGTTTCACAGGCTCGATTAATGAAAAACTGTTTTTT.

This rearrangement joins TRBV29-1 to TRBJ1-3, with 10 positions matching TRBD1. Germline V gives CDR1 SQVTM, CDR2 ANQGSEA. The trim removed 5 bases at V and 0 bases at J, leaving 13 bases unmatched. This CDR3 has 18 amino acids. Written as DNA, the CDR3 is TGCAGCGTTCCCCGGGACAGGGGAACCCCTTTCTCTGGAAACACCATATATTTT. It specifies CSVPRDRGTPFSGNTIYF. Using reference TRBV29-1 and TRBJ1-3 for the parts outside the CDR3, the full variable domain is SAVISQKPSRDICQRGTSLTIQCQVDSQVTMMFWYRQQPGQSLTLIATANQGSEATYESGFVIDKFPISRPNLTFSTLTVSNMSPEDSSIYLCSVPRDRGTPFSGNTIYFGEGSWLTVV.

The V call is TRBV30, the J call TRBJ1-5; TRBD1 agrees at 7 bases. V lost 3 bases to trimming and J lost 7 bases; unmatched junction nucleotides: 9. This CDR3 is built from 14 residues. The V gene's germline CDR1 is GTSNPN and CDR2 SVGIG (reference sequence). DNA of the CDR3: TGTGCCTGGAGCACAGGGGTAACGAACCAGCCCCAGCATTTT. This codes for CAWSTGVTNQPQHF. Combining the CDR3 with reference TRBV30 and TRBJ1-5 gives the whole variable domain SQTIHQWPATLVQPVGSPLSLECTVEGTSNPNLYWYRQAAGRGLQLLFYSVGIGQISSEVPQNLSASRPQDRQFILSSKKLLLSDSGFYLCAWSTGVTNQPQHFGDGTRLSIL.

CDR3 loop: CASSQIRGIEQYF. CDR3 nucleotide sequence: TGTGCCAGCAGCCAAATCCGCGGGATCGAGCAGTACTTC. The gene calls are TRBV14 and TRBJ2-7, with D possibly being TRBD2 (6 bases). The CDR3 extends over 13 amino acids. Germline V lookup: CDR1 SGHDN, CDR2 FVKESK. Trimming took 2 bases from V and 6 from J, leaving 11 bases between them.

This chain joins TRBV5-1 and TRBJ1-2; D is unclear. Germline CDR1 is SGHRS and CDR2 is YFSETQ. CDR3 length equals 16 residues. The V and J ends lost 1 base and 0 bases respectively, with 13 bases between them. The CDR3 nucleotides read TGCGCCAGCAGCTTGTATGACGGCGGGGCTAACTATGGCTACACCTTC. Translation: CASSLYDGGANYGYTF.

The chain joins TRBV20-1 to TRBJ2-7, with 9 bases that match TRBD2. The V gene end was trimmed by 3 bases and the J gene end by 7 bases; junction bases not matched to a gene: 7. CDR1 and CDR2 (germline): DFQATT, SNEGSKA (reference sequence). CDR3 size: 13 residues. The CDR3 loop is CSASKAGGREQYF. Written as DNA, the CDR3 is TGCAGTGCTAGTAAAGCGGGAGGCAGGGAGCAGTACTTC.

The rearrangement joins TRBV29-1 to TRBJ2-7, with TRBD2 as a possible D gene (6 bases). V lost 6 bases, J lost 3 bases, and 15 bases lay in between. CDR1 SQVTM and CDR2 ANQGSEA come from the germline V gene. The CDR3 runs to 13 residues. The CDR3 DNA is TGCAGCGTCCTACCCGGGAGTGGCTACGAGCAGTACTTC. Protein product: CSVLPGSGYEQYF.

This clone was seen only once. The chain links TRBV18 to TRBJ1-1; D gene ambiguous. V shed 0 bases and J shed 11 bases, with 13 bases lying between them. The CDR3 runs to 13 residues. CDR1 and CDR2 from the germline V gene are KGHSH and LQKENI. The CDR3 region is CASSPPMIRGAFF. CDR3 bases: TGTGCCAGCTCACCACCGATGATTCGAGGGGCTTTCTTT.

This clone was seen only once. J is TRBJ2-5 and V is TRBV2; 8 bases map to TRBD2. J was trimmed by 1 base and V by 4 bases; bases with no gene match: 5. Germline CDR1 and CDR2: SNHLY and FYNNEI. This CDR3 is 15 amino acids long. The CDR3 loop is CASSVWTSSQETQYF. The CDR3 DNA sequence: TGTGCCAGCAGTGTGTGGACTAGCAGCCAAGAGACCCAGTACTTC.

In regard to this clone: Different DNA sequences within this sample yield the same CDR3. The rearrangement uses TRBV7-2 and TRBJ2-7, with D perhaps TRBD2 (5 bases). Germline CDR1 is SGHTA and CDR2 is FQGNSA. This CDR3 is 11 amino acids long. Trimming removed 5 bases at V and 4 bases at J, with 6 bases between. Here the CDR3 reads CASSRGYEQYF. CDR3 in DNA: TGTGCCAGCAGCCGCGGGTACGAGCAGTACTTC.

This rearrangement joins TRBV11-2 to TRBJ2-1; 9 bases align to TRBD1. Unmatched junction bases numbered 4, after V lost 5 bases and J lost 5 bases. The CDR3 has 14 amino acids. The germline CDR1 and CDR2 sequences are SGHAT and FQNNGV. The CDR3 here is CASSPRDRDNEQFF. In nucleotides, the CDR3 is TGTGCCAGCAGCCCCCGGGACAGGGACAATGAGCAGTTCTTC.

The chain employs TRBV27 and TRBJ2-1; D is unresolved. With 3 bases removed from V and 2 bases from J, the gap between germline ends came to 11 bases. This CDR3 has 15 amino acids. In germline, CDR1 is MNHEY, CDR2 SMNVEV (reference sequence). CDR3 nucleotides: TGTGCCAGCAGTTTTAACTACCTCACCTACAATGAGCAGTTCTTC. This encodes CASSFNYLTYNEQFF.

V gene TRBV4-1 combines with J gene TRBJ1-6, with D unclear. Trimming removed 0 bases at V and 0 bases at J, with 9 bases between. CDR1 is MGHRA, CDR2 YSYEKL, per germline. The CDR3 covers 17 residues. CDR3 region: CASSQDHGSSYNSPLHF. The DNA of the CDR3 is TGCGCCAGCAGCCAAGATCATGGGAGCTCCTATAATTCACCCCTCCACTTT.

This sequence joins TRBV2 and TRBJ2-3, with 11 bases that match TRBD2. The CDR3 consists of 14 residues. Germline-derived CDR1 and CDR2 are SNHLY and FYNNEI. The V gene end was trimmed by 10 bases and the J gene end by 4 bases; junction bases not matched to a gene: 7. As DNA, the CDR3 is TGTGCCACCAAAACTAGCGGGAGTTCAGATACGCAGTATTTT. It codes for CATKTSGSSDTQYF.

This chain connects TRBV13 to TRBJ2-3, with 10 bases identical to TRBD1. The trim removed 4 bases at V and 4 bases at J, leaving 5 bases unmatched. The CDR3 runs 15 residues. Germline V gives CDR1 PRHDT, CDR2 FYEKMQ (reference sequence). The CDR3: CASSWDRGYADTQYF. DNA of the CDR3: TGTGCCAGCAGCTGGGACAGGGGATATGCAGATACGCAGTATTTT.